The 2 T cell receptor beta chains given below trace back to one sample, sequenced in a study of cytomegalovirus exposure and HLA in healthy donors. A multiplex PCR was run with 60 Vbeta primers and 13 Jbeta primers. The method was immunoSEQ multiplex PCR; TCRdb's version includes in-frame clones alone and lacks a portion of them. The sample lists 150,000 to 180,000 clones; roughly 74% were seen once. Sequenced input: PBMCs. The receptor source for this set is a man between 18 and 35 years old in good health and CMV-seronegative.

This chain links TRBV19 with TRBJ1-6; D uncertain. Germline CDR1 is LNHDA and CDR2 is SQIVND (reference sequence). This CDR3 is built from 15 residues. The germline V and J ends were trimmed by 3 bases and 4 bases, with 10 bases remaining between them. CDR3 bases: TGTGCCAGTAGTATTGTAAGGGAGTATAATTCACCCCTCCACTTT. It yields the protein CASSIVREYNSPLHF.

The rearrangement joins TRBV5-5 to TRBJ2-6; D is possibly TRBD2 (6 bases). Trimming stripped 3 bases from V and 0 bases from J, with 10 bases between. This CDR3 region has 16 residues. Germline V gives CDR1 SGHKS, CDR2 YYEKEE (reference sequence). In DNA form, the CDR3 reads TGTGCCAGCAGCTGGGGACTGCACTCTGGGGCCAACGTCCTGACTTTC. The encoded protein is CASSWGLHSGANVLTF.